The TCR beta chain described here comes from a study of tumor-infiltrating lymphocytes in primary liver carcinoma. It was from around 18-30 mg of unsorted bulk tissue that RNA and DNA were co-extracted. A constant-region primer served to make TCR beta cDNA from roughly 460 ng total RNA. Nested multiplex PCR, run for three rounds with slightly modified ARM-PCR, yielded TCR beta libraries. The two initial PCR rounds, approximately 10 cycles each, used TRBV1-TRBV30 forward and C-beta reverse primers. MiXCR was run by TCRdb on the multiplex PCR reads, yielding one entry per CDR3 protein. The repertoire holds 100,000 or so distinct CDR3 sequences, around 83% seen once, with about 20% in the top ten. Looked up from germline, CDR1 is SGHNT and CDR2 is YYREEE (reference sequence). The CDR3 sequence is 18 residues long. Comment on this clonotype: At one of its ends the junction is not consistent with the germline gene, which may arise from a read error.

Sequencing was performed on liver tumor tissue from sampling region 3. Subset reported: tumor region T3, left-lateral pole. The receptor was derived from a man aged 40-55 years with primary liver carcinoma and hepatitis B virus infection. The chain employs TRBV5-4 and TRBJ2-3; 12 bases line up with TRBD2. The DNA for the CDR3 is TGTGCCAGCACCACTACCAAATTGACTAGCGGGAGAGGGAGTACGCTGTATTTT. It is translated as CASTTTKLTSGRGSTLYF.